This T cell receptor beta chain comes out of a study of blood T cell dynamics during melanoma immunotherapy. Repertoires were generated with immunoSEQ multiplex PCR, while TCRdb's copy carries only in-frame clones and drops some. The table has several thousand clones, around 93% seen once. Time point denoted: pre-treatment baseline. Whole-study findings and limits: It remained unknown if the driving T cell clones were melanoma-specific.

Comments on this clone: Its target is not known.

This sample comprised effector memory CD8+ T cells from blood, obtained from a patient treated with checkpoint blockade. This sequence was found in a human donor with melanoma.

DNA of the CDR3: TGTGCCAGCAGCTTAGGATCGGGAGCGTACACCGGGGAGCTGTTTTTT. This sequence encodes CASSLGSGAYTGELFF. The chain links TRBV7-8 to TRBJ2-2; possible D gene TRBD2, 6 bases. CDR3 size: 16 residues. Germline CDR1 is SGHVS and CDR2 is FQNEAQ. V lost 1 base and J 3 bases, leaving 12 bases between the germline ends.